This TCR beta chain was identified in a study of T cell changes during pregnancy in multiple sclerosis. Method: immunoSEQ multiplex PCR; TCRdb's copy keeps in-frame clones and lacks some. The sample contains fewer than 65,000 clones, roughly 94% of which appear only once. The starting material was CD4+ T cells from peripheral blood mononuclear cells, obtained in the third trimester of pregnancy. The TCR was taken from a female donor with multiple sclerosis, enrolled in a pregnancy study.

This chain's CDR3 is CAFGGAGETQYF. In DNA form, the CDR3 reads TGTGCCTTCGGGGGGGCAGGAGAGACCCAGTACTTC. This sequence joins TRBV30 and TRBJ2-5; 8 positions match TRBD2. Unmatched junction bases numbered 5, after V lost 7 bases and J lost 4 bases. Germline V gene lookup returns CDR1 GTSNPN and CDR2 SVGIG (reference sequence). The CDR3 is made up of 12 amino acids.